The subject of this entry is one TCR beta chain. Its target is unknown. The data are from a study of blood T cells in healthy people across ages. Next came a second PCR, run for about 7 to 12 cycles, which used a sample-barcoded 5' primer along with a J-beta primer mix. TCRdb reanalysed the 5' RACE reads using MiXCR and keeps one entry per CDR3 protein. The repertoire holds about a million distinct CDR3 sequences, with about 51% as singletons. V lost 3 bases, J lost 5 bases, and 9 bases stayed unmatched. This CDR3 region has 15 residues. Overall study results and limits: There were more naive CD4+ cells and higher diversity in long-lived donors than in aged donors.

V is TRBV12-3 or TRBV12-4 and J is TRBJ1-2, with 7 bases aligning to TRBD1. The receptor was isolated from a woman between 55 and 75 years old in good health. The sequenced sample consisted of blood. In DNA, the CDR3 is TGTGCCAGCAGTTTGGGGACAGTCGGGGGATATGGCTACACCTTC. This sequence encodes CASSLGTVGGYGYTF.